The clone carrying this T cell receptor (beta chain) was recorded many times. What it binds is not known. The CDR3 runs to 15 residues. Unmatched junction bases numbered 7, after V lost 2 bases and J lost 5 bases. Germline CDR1 and CDR2: SGHNT and YENEEA. The record originates from a study of regulatory T cells in long-lasting Graves disease. Study outcomes and limitations: Persistent Graves' patients had lower TCR diversity than newly diagnosed ones. The study found persistent patients shared more public clonotypes (roughly 2,600) than new patients (about 990). Blood alone, not thyroid tissue, was studied.

Both iRepertoire HTBI primers and Arm-PCR of CDR3 regions were used to build the TCR beta libraries. MiXCR, applied by TCRdb to the multiplex PCR reads, yields one record per CDR3 protein. The table has hundreds of thousands of distinct CDR3 sequences, under 25% seen once. Time point in this sample: persistent/refractory GD, antithyroid drugs over 5 years with positive TRAb. Generation of the TCR library employed RNA extracted from PBMCs. The authors diagnosed Graves' disease using American Thyroid Association guidelines. This sequence joins TRBV11-3 and TRBJ2-7, with 9 nucleotides matching TRBD1. Sequencing used peripheral blood mononuclear cells (PBMCs), obtained when the disease was refractory, from a patient treated with antithyroid drugs. The origin of this receptor is a female donor with Graves disease. CDR3 nucleotides: TGTGCCAGCAGCTTAACCCGGGGACAGGGCAACGAGCAGTACTTC. Amino acid sequence: CASSLTRGQGNEQYF.